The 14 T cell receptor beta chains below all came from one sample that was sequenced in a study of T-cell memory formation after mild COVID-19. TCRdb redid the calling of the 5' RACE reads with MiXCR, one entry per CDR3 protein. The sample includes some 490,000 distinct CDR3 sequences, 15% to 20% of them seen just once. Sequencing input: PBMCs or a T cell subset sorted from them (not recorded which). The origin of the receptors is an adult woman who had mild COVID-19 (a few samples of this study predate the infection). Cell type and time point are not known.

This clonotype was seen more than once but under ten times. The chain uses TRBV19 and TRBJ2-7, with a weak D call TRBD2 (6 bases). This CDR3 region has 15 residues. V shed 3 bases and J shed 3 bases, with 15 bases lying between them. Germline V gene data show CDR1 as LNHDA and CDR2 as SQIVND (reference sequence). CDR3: CASSMGRESNYEQYF. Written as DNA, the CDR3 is TGTGCCAGTAGTATGGGCCGGGAGTCTAACTACGAGCAGTACTTC.

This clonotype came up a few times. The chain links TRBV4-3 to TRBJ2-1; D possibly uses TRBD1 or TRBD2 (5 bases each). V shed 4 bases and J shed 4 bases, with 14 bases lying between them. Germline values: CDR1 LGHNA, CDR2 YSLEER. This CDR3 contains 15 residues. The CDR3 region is CASSRWGNGYNEQFF. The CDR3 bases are TGCGCCAGCAGCCGCTGGGGGAACGGGTACAATGAGCAGTTCTTC.

The CDR3 DNA is TGTGCCACCAGTGATTGGACAGAAAATCAGCCCCAGCATTTT. Its protein product is CATSDWTENQPQHF. The chain is built from TRBV24-1 and TRBJ1-5, with a possible D match to TRBD1 (6 bases). The V end was cut by 2 bases, the J end by 4 bases, with 8 bases between. The germline CDR1 and CDR2 sequences are KGHDR and SFDVKD. This CDR3 has 14 residues.

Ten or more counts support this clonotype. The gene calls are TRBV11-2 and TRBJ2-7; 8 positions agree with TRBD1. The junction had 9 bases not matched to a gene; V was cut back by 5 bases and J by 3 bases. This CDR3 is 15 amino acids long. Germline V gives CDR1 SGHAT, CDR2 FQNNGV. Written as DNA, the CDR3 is TGTGCCAGCAGCGCCGTAGGAACAGGGGGCTACGAGCAGTACTTC. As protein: CASSAVGTGGYEQYF. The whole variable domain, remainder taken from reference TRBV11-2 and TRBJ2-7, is EAGVAQSPRYKIIEKRQSVAFWCNPISGHATLYWYQQILGQGPKLLIQFQNNGVVDDSQLPKDRFSAERLKGVDSTLKIQPAKLEDSAVYLCASSAVGTGGYEQYFGPGTRLTVT.

DNA of the CDR3: TGCAGCGCCGCCGGACTAGCTGAGGGGGAGACCCAGTACTTC. It codes for CSAAGLAEGETQYF. The rearrangement links TRBV29-1 to TRBJ2-5, with 8 bases aligning to TRBD2. The CDR3 has 14 residues. Germline lookup yields CDR1 SQVTM and CDR2 ANQGSEA. J lost 5 bases, V lost 7 bases, and 12 bases had no gene match.

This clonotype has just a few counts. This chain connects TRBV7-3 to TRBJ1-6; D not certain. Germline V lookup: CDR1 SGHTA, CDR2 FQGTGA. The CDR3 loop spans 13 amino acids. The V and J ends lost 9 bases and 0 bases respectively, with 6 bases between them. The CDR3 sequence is CASASSYNSPLHF. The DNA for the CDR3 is TGTGCCAGTGCGAGCTCCTATAATTCACCCCTCCACTTT. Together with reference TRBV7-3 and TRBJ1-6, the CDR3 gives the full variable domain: GAGVSQTPSNKVTEKGKYVELRCDPISGHTALYWYRQSLGQGPEFLIYFQGTGAADDSGLPNDRFFAVRPEGSVSTLKIQRTERGDSAVYLCASASSYNSPLHFGNGTRLTVT.

The CDR3 coding sequence is TGTGCCAGCAGCCAAGATCGGCAAAACACTGAAGCTTTCTTT. Protein sequence: CASSQDRQNTEAFF. The chain couples TRBV4-2 to TRBJ1-1; the D is unclear. V was shortened by 0 bases and J by 2 bases, with 7 bases between the two germline ends. Germline-derived CDR1 and CDR2 are LGHNA and YNFKEQ. CDR3 length equals 14 residues.

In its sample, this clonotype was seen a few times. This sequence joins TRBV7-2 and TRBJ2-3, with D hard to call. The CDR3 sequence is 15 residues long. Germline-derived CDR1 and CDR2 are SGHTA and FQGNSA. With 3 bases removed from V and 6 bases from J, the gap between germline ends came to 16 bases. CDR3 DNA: TGTGCCAGCAGCTTCTCCGCCGACCCGGGTGATACGCAGTATTTT. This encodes CASSFSADPGDTQYF.

The CDR3 is CASSQELGDGPPYEQYF. The CDR3 nucleotides are TGCGCCAGCAGCCAAGAGCTCGGGGACGGCCCTCCCTACGAGCAGTACTTC. The chain has TRBV4-1 and TRBJ2-7, with D perhaps matching TRBD1 or TRBD2 (5 bases each). Germline V gene lookup returns CDR1 MGHRA and CDR2 YSYEKL. The CDR3 contains 17 residues. With 0 bases removed from V and 2 bases from J, the gap between germline ends came to 17 bases.

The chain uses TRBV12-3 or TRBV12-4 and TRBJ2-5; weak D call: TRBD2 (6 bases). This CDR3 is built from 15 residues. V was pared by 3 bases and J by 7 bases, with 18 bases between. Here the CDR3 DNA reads TGTGCCAGCAGTTTTGGGGGAGCGGGTAGTTGGACCCAGTACTTC. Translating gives CASSFGGAGSWTQYF.

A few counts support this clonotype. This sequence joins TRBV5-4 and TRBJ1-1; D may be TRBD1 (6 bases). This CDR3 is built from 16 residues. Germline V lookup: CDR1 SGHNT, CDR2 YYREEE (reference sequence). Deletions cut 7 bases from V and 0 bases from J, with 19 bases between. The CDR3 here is CASRAGGRGMNTEAFF. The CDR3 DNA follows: TGTGCCAGCCGGGCTGGGGGCCGCGGAATGAACACTGAAGCTTTCTTT.

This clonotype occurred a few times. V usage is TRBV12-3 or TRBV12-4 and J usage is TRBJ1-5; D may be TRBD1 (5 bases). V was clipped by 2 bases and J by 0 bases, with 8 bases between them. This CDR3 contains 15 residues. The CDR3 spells CASSLLGVSNQPQHF. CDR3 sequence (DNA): TGTGCCAGCAGTTTACTAGGGGTTAGCAATCAGCCCCAGCATTTT.

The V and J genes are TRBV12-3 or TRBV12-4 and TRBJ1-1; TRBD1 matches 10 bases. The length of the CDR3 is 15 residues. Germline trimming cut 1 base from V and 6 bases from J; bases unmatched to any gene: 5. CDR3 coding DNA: TGTGCCAGCAGTTTAGGGGACAGGGGAACACCTGAAGCTTTCTTT. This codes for CASSLGDRGTPEAFF.

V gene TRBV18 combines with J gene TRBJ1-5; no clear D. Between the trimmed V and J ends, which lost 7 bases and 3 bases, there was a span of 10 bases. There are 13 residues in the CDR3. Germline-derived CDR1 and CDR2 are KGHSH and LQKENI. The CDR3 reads CASLGGPNQPQHF. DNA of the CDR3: TGTGCCAGCTTGGGCGGGCCCAATCAGCCCCAGCATTTT.